These 16 T cell receptor beta chains originate from one sample sequenced in a study of response to subunit inactivated influenza vaccine. A single record per CDR3 protein comes from TCRdb applying MiXCR to the RT-PCR reads. The profile shows about 570,000 distinct CDR3 sequences, around 11% of them singletons. This sample also belongs to another study, concerning T cells expressing NK-cell markers. From that report: TCR beta libraries carry UMIs added by 5'RACE template switching.

The sample in question was PBMCs from blood, obtained on the day of vaccination. Source of these receptors: a man aged 50-59 years who received an inactivated influenza vaccine.

This clonotype appeared a few times. The V gene is TRBV12-3 or TRBV12-4, the J gene TRBJ2-2, with 7 bases identical to TRBD1. Trimming at V came to 7 bases and at J to 6 bases, leaving 8 bases not matched to a gene. The CDR3 is 14 residues long. CDR3 DNA sequence: TGTGCCAGCATCCCTGACAGGGTAGCCGGGGAGCTGTTTTTT. As protein: CASIPDRVAGELFF.

V is TRBV6-2 or TRBV6-3 and J is TRBJ2-1; TRBD1 aligns across 7 bases. The CDR3 loop spans 15 amino acids. Germline lookup yields CDR1 MNHEY and CDR2 SVGEGT. The trim removed 5 bases at V and 1 base at J, leaving 5 bases unmatched. The CDR3 loop is CASSPWGQSYNEQFF. The CDR3 coding sequence is TGTGCCAGCAGTCCCTGGGGACAGTCCTACAATGAGCAGTTCTTC.

This clonotype has just a few counts. This rearrangement joins TRBV12-3 or TRBV12-4 to TRBJ1-6; D remains ambiguous. Deletions cut 6 bases from V and 7 bases from J, with 16 bases between. The CDR3 has 15 residues. This chain's CDR3 is CASSFGLARNSPLHF. CDR3 nucleotide sequence: TGTGCCAGCAGCTTCGGCCTGGCGAGGAATTCACCCCTCCACTTT.

Many counts were recorded for this clonotype. This sequence joins TRBV12-3 or TRBV12-4 and TRBJ2-7, with 11 bases aligning to TRBD2. There are 15 residues in the CDR3. J lost 4 bases, V lost 5 bases, and 7 bases had no gene match. As DNA, the CDR3 is TGTGCCAGCAGTGCACTAGCGGGAGCCTCATACGAGCAGTACTTC. It encodes CASSALAGASYEQYF.

V is TRBV12-3 or TRBV12-4 and J is TRBJ1-3, with D possibly TRBD1 on 5 matching bases. Trimming pared 5 bases from V and 8 bases from J, leaving 16 bases between. CDR3 length: 14 amino acids. The DNA for the CDR3 is TGTGCCAGCAGTCTACAGGCCCCCGGGGACACCATATATTTT. It translates to CASSLQAPGDTIYF.

This clonotype was counted a few times. The chain links TRBV20-1 to TRBJ2-7; D not certain. Germline V gene data show CDR1 as DFQATT and CDR2 as SNEGSKA (reference sequence). The CDR3 runs to 12 residues. Between the trimmed V and J ends, which lost 2 bases and 5 bases, there was a span of 10 bases. DNA of the CDR3: TGCAGTGCTAGAACACCCCCCAACGAGCAGTACTTC. Amino acid sequence: CSARTPPNEQYF.

The chain couples TRBV5-1 to TRBJ2-7, with 11 bases matching TRBD2. Germline CDR1 is SGHRS and CDR2 is YFSETQ. The CDR3 runs to 15 residues. V dropped 4 bases and J dropped 5; count of bases not matched to a gene: 8. The CDR3 DNA follows: TGCGCCAGCAGCCGGGGGGGGACTAGCGGTGACGAGCAGTACTTC. It translates to CASSRGGTSGDEQYF.

This clonotype showed up many times. The rearrangement links TRBV4-3 to TRBJ2-5; TRBD1 might be the D (5 bases). Looked up from germline, CDR1 is LGHNA and CDR2 is YSLEER. The CDR3 consists of 14 residues. V gave up 4 bases and J gave up 0 bases, with 9 bases separating them. CDR3 DNA: TGCGCCAGCAGCCGGGGCAGAGACCAAGAGACCCAGTACTTC. It yields the protein CASSRGRDQETQYF.

This clonotype showed up just a few times. V and J are TRBV15 and TRBJ2-7, with TRBD1 identical over 7 bases. Germline values: CDR1 LNHNV, CDR2 YYDKDF (reference sequence). V was clipped by 0 bases and J by 3 bases; unmatched bases: 5. This CDR3 is 15 amino acids long. The CDR3 loop is CATSRDRDRVYEQYF. In nucleotides, the CDR3 is TGTGCCACCAGCAGAGACCGGGACAGAGTCTACGAGCAGTACTTC. The full variable domain, completed using reference TRBV15 and TRBJ2-7, is DAMVIQNPRYQVTQFGKPVTLSCSQTLNHNVMYWYQQKSSQAPKLLFHYYDKDFNNEADTPDNFQSRRPNTSFCFLDIRSPGLGDTAMYLCATSRDRDRVYEQYFGPGTRLTVT.

V is TRBV29-1 and J is TRBJ2-2, with D possibly TRBD2 on 5 matching bases. V gave up 2 bases and J gave up 1 base, with 11 bases separating them. Germline CDR1 reads SQVTM; CDR2 reads ANQGSEA. The CDR3 totals 15 residues. Here the CDR3 reads CSVELRDLNTGELFF. The CDR3 DNA reads TGCAGCGTTGAATTGAGGGATTTGAACACCGGGGAGCTGTTTTTT.

The rearrangement uses TRBV6-1 and TRBJ2-2; no clear D gene. The CDR3 spans 15 residues. The V gene's germline CDR1 is MNHNS and CDR2 SASEGT. Trimming left V 6 bases short and J 1 base short, with 12 bases between. For the CDR3, the DNA is TGTGCCAGCAGCCCGGGCCCCGTGAACACCGGGGAGCTGTTTTTT. Amino acids: CASSPGPVNTGELFF.

V usage is TRBV12-3 or TRBV12-4 and J usage is TRBJ1-5, with D unclear. The length of the CDR3 is 16 residues. The germline V and J ends were trimmed by 1 base and 1 base, with 11 bases remaining between them. In nucleotides, the CDR3 is TGTGCCAGCAGTTTAGTGGTGGGCGGAAGCAATCAGCCCCAGCATTTT. This codes for CASSLVVGGSNQPQHF.

In its sample, this clonotype was seen a few times. The chain joins TRBV13 to TRBJ2-7, with D maybe TRBD1 (7 bases). Deletions cut 4 bases from V and 3 bases from J, with 16 bases between. This CDR3 is built from 15 residues. The germline gives CDR1 PRHDT, CDR2 FYEKMQ (reference sequence). The DNA for the CDR3 is TGTGCCAGCAGCTCAACAAGACAGGGAGGCTACGAGCAGTACTTC. Translation gives CASSSTRQGGYEQYF.

V usage is TRBV5-1 and J usage is TRBJ2-7, with D unresolved. The CDR3 is 13 amino acids. Germline CDR1 and CDR2: SGHRS and YFSETQ. Trimming took off 4 bases at V and 8 bases at J, with 16 bases between the two ends. The chain's CDR3 is CASSRASSRQQYF. In nucleotides, the CDR3 is TGCGCCAGCAGCCGGGCTTCTTCCCGCCAGCAGTACTTC. Full variable domain (remainder filled in from reference TRBV5-1 and TRBJ2-7): KAGVTQTPRYLIKTRGQQVTLSCSPISGHRSVSWYQQTPGQGLQFLFEYFSETQRNKGNFPGRFSGRQFSNSRSEMNVSTLELGDSALYLCASSRASSRQQYFGPGTRLTVT.

The V call is TRBV20-1, the J call TRBJ2-5, with 9 bases aligning to TRBD2. Germline V lookup: CDR1 DFQATT, CDR2 SNEGSKA (reference sequence). This CDR3 comprises 14 residues. V lost 6 bases, J lost 5 bases, and 10 bases stayed unmatched. The CDR3 sequence is CSAPRSGGRETQYF. The CDR3 nucleotides read TGCAGTGCCCCCCGAAGCGGGGGGCGGGAGACCCAGTACTTC.

This clonotype has only a few counts. The chain carries TRBV10-3 and TRBJ2-3; 10 bases agree with TRBD2. The ends lost 5 bases at V and 5 bases at J; junction bases unmatched: 10. Per the germline V gene, CDR1 is ENHRY and CDR2 is SYGVKD. This CDR3 contains 16 residues. In DNA form, the CDR3 reads TGTGCCATCAGTCCCACTAGCGGGGCTACCAGAGATACGCAGTATTTT. Translated: CAISPTSGATRDTQYF.